Each of the 17 T cell receptor beta chains below was sequenced from the same sample in a study of neoadjuvant nivolumab and ipilimumab in lung cancer. The data were produced by immunoSEQ multiplex PCR, yet TCRdb's version contains in-frame clones alone and is incomplete. The data hold over a thousand clones, with approximately 80% observed a single time. Here the sequenced sample was tumor tissue, taken before neoadjuvant nivolumab, alone or with ipilimumab. The source of these receptors is an adult with non-small cell lung cancer.

The V and J genes are TRBV25-1 and TRBJ1-5; 9 bases are a match to TRBD1. This CDR3 is 16 amino acids long. Trimming cost V 2 bases and J 2 bases; bases outside gene matches: 4. CDR1 is MGHDK, CDR2 SYGVNS, per germline. The CDR3 here is CASSETRTGGNQPQHF. CDR3 coding DNA: TGTGCCAGCAGTGAAACCCGGACAGGGGGCAATCAGCCCCAGCATTTT.

This chain connects TRBV6-1 to TRBJ2-5; 12 bases map to TRBD1. The V gene end was trimmed by 8 bases and the J gene end by 3 bases; junction bases not matched to a gene: 4. CDR3 length equals 14 residues. Germline CDR1 MNHNS, CDR2 SASEGT. The CDR3 coding sequence is TGTGCCAGCGGTGGGACAGGGGGCGAAGAGACCCAGTACTTC. It translates to CASGGTGGEETQYF.

The chain recombines TRBV5-1 with TRBJ2-2, with 10 bases identical to TRBD1. This CDR3 has 15 amino acids. Looked up from germline, CDR1 is SGHRS and CDR2 is YFSETQ. The J segment lost 4 bases and the V segment lost 4 bases, leaving 4 bases of the junction unmatched. The CDR3 nucleotides are TGCGCCAGCAGCCAGGGGACAGGGGCCACCGGGGAGCTGTTTTTT. Residues: CASSQGTGATGELFF. The full variable domain, completed using reference TRBV5-1 and TRBJ2-2, is KAGVTQTPRYLIKTRGQQVTLSCSPISGHRSVSWYQQTPGQGLQFLFEYFSETQRNKGNFPGRFSGRQFSNSRSEMNVSTLELGDSALYLCASSQGTGATGELFFGEGSRLTVL.

The rearrangement links TRBV27 to TRBJ1-4; 8 positions agree with TRBD1. This CDR3 has 15 amino acids. Germline V lookup: CDR1 MNHEY, CDR2 SMNVEV (reference sequence). V dropped 5 bases and J dropped 8; count of bases not matched to a gene: 10. The CDR3 DNA reads as TGTGCCAGCAGTCCCCAAAACAGGGGGGGCGAAAAACTGTTTTTT. Protein product: CASSPQNRGGEKLFF. Full variable domain (outside the CDR3, taken from reference TRBV27 and TRBJ1-4): EAQVTQNPRYLITVTGKKLTVTCSQNMNHEYMSWYRQDPGLGLRQIYYSMNVEVTDKGDVPEGYKVSRKEKRNFPLILESPSPNQTSLYFCASSPQNRGGEKLFFGSGTQLSVL.

The chain is built from TRBV5-1 and TRBJ2-3; 7 bases match TRBD1. The V gene's germline CDR1 is SGHRS and CDR2 YFSETQ. The V and J ends lost 3 bases and 4 bases, in that order; junction bases with no gene match: 5. The CDR3 is 14 residues long. The CDR3 sequence is CASSSRQGPDTQYF. The CDR3 bases are TGCGCCAGCAGCTCCCGACAGGGACCAGATACGCAGTATTTT.

This chain uses TRBV15 with TRBJ1-3, with D tentatively TRBD1 (5 bases). The CDR3 sequence is 16 residues long. Trimming left V 5 bases short and J 2 bases short, with 16 bases between. CDR1 is LNHNV and CDR2 is YYDKDF in the germline V gene (reference sequence). The CDR3 loop is CATSPFGGGAGNTIYF. The CDR3 nucleotides are TGTGCCACCAGCCCCTTCGGGGGGGGTGCTGGAAACACCATATATTTT.

J is TRBJ1-5 and V is TRBV28; D remains unclear. Germline V gene data show CDR1 as MDHEN and CDR2 as SYDVKM. Trimming stripped 6 bases from V and 3 bases from J, with 12 bases between. The CDR3 is 14 residues long. DNA of the CDR3: TGTGCCAGCAGCCCATACGGATTCAATCAGCCCCAGCATTTT. Residues: CASSPYGFNQPQHF. Using reference TRBV28 and TRBJ1-5 for the parts outside the CDR3, the full variable domain is DVKVTQSSRYLVKRTGEKVFLECVQDMDHENMFWYRQDPGLGLRLIYFSYDVKMKEKGDIPEGYSVSREKKERFSLILESASTNQTSMYLCASSPYGFNQPQHFGDGTRLSIL.

The chain carries TRBV19 and TRBJ1-2; the D gene is possibly TRBD1 (5 bases). Germline V CDR1 and CDR2: LNHDA, SQIVND (reference sequence). This CDR3 comprises 15 residues. Trimming removed 0 bases from V and 6 bases from J, with 14 bases in between. For the CDR3, the DNA is TGTGCCAGTAGTATAGATTGGACGGGGGACGATGGCTACACCTTC. Protein: CASSIDWTGDDGYTF.

This chain joins TRBV18 and TRBJ1-5, with 11 bases identical to TRBD1. The CDR3 loop spans 16 amino acids. Germline CDR1 and CDR2: KGHSH and LQKENI. V was clipped by 1 base and J by 5 bases; unmatched bases: 4. This CDR3 is CASSPRGTGGYQPQHF. The CDR3 nucleotides are TGTGCCAGCTCACCACGAGGGACAGGGGGTTATCAGCCCCAGCATTTT.

The chain recombines TRBV7-2 with TRBJ2-7; D gene unclear. The ends were cut back, 7 bases at V and 3 bases at J, with 19 bases in the middle. The CDR3 covers 15 residues. Germline loops: CDR1 SGHTA, CDR2 FQGNSA. In DNA, the CDR3 is TGTGCCAGCACCAGCGCCGGGTCCCGCGGCTACGAGCAGTACTTC. Protein product: CASTSAGSRGYEQYF. The whole variable domain, filled in from reference TRBV7-2 and TRBJ2-7, reads GAGVSQSPSNKVTEKGKDVELRCDPISGHTALYWYRQSLGQGLEFLIYFQGNSAPDKSGLPSDRFSAERTGGSVSTLTIQRTQQEDSAVYLCASTSAGSRGYEQYFGPGTRLTVT.

The chain couples TRBV19 to TRBJ2-1, with D unresolved. With 4 bases removed from V and 3 bases from J, the gap between germline ends came to 7 bases. The V gene's germline CDR1 is LNHDA and CDR2 SQIVND (reference sequence). The CDR3 has 13 amino acids. The DNA of the CDR3 is TGTGCCAGTAGTACCGGAGTCTACAATGAGCAGTTCTTC. Translated: CASSTGVYNEQFF.

V and J are TRBV5-5 and TRBJ2-5; 9 nucleotides agree with TRBD2. CDR1 SGHKS and CDR2 YYEKEE come from the germline V gene (reference sequence). The CDR3 is made up of 14 amino acids. The V and J ends lost 3 bases and 5 bases, in that order; junction bases with no gene match: 5. The CDR3 spells CASSSYLAGETQYF. The DNA of the CDR3 is TGTGCCAGCAGCTCTTACCTAGCGGGGGAGACCCAGTACTTC.

The chain has TRBV7-8 and TRBJ1-1; no clear D. V gave up 1 base and J gave up 1 base, with 7 bases separating them. The CDR3 contains 14 residues. Germline V gene data show CDR1 as SGHVS and CDR2 as FQNEAQ. The CDR3 coding sequence is TGTGCCAGCAGCTTAGTCGGGAGGAACACTGAAGCTTTCTTT. This sequence encodes CASSLVGRNTEAFF.

The J gene is TRBJ1-2, the V gene TRBV4-2; 9 bases match TRBD1. Germline V gene data show CDR1 as LGHNA and CDR2 as YNFKEQ. V shed 0 bases and J 3 bases; nucleotides not matched to a gene: 11. This CDR3 contains 18 residues. The CDR3: CASSQDLGQGRIDYGYTF. In DNA, the CDR3 is TGTGCCAGCAGCCAAGATTTGGGACAGGGCCGAATCGACTATGGCTACACCTTC.

This clone was observed a few times. The CDR3 region has the DNA TGCGCCAGCAGCTTTCTCGCTAGCGGGGGGGGAGCAGATACGCAGTATTTT. Translating gives CASSFLASGGGADTQYF. The chain couples TRBV5-1 to TRBJ2-3, with 12 bases aligning to TRBD2. With 2 bases clipped from V and 4 bases from J, the junction kept 8 bases outside the gene matches. This CDR3 spans 17 amino acids. Germline assignment: CDR1 SGHRS and CDR2 YFSETQ.

The chain carries TRBV28 and TRBJ1-3, with TRBD1 matching over 8 bases. This CDR3 spans 17 amino acids. V was pared by 3 bases and J by 0 bases, with 7 bases of the junction left unmatched. Looked up from germline, CDR1 is MDHEN and CDR2 is SYDVKM. CDR3 sequence reads: CASSFIGQGVSGNTIYF. CDR3 in DNA: TGTGCCAGCAGTTTTATAGGACAGGGCGTCTCTGGAAACACCATATATTTT.

The chain links TRBV6-1 to TRBJ1-2; 10 nucleotides align to TRBD1. The ends lost 5 bases at V and 4 bases at J; junction bases unmatched: 7. This CDR3 contains 15 residues. Germline assignment: CDR1 MNHNS and CDR2 SASEGT. CDR3 in DNA: TGTGCCAGCAGTTCCGGGACAGGGGACGCCTATGGCTACACCTTC. Translated, it gives CASSSGTGDAYGYTF.